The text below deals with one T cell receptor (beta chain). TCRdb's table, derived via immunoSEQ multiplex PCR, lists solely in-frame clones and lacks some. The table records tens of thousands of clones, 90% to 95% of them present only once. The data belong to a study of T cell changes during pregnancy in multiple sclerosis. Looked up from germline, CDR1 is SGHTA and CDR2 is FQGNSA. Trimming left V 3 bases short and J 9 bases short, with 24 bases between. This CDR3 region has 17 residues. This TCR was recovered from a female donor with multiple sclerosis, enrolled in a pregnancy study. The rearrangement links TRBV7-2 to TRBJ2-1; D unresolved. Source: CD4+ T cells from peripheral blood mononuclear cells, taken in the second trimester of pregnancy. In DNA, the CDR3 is TGTGCCAGCAGCTTTCAATCAGGAATACCCCACAATGGTGAGCAGTTCTTC. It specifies CASSFQSGIPHNGEQFF. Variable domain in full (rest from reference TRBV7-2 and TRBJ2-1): GAGVSQSPSNKVTEKGKDVELRCDPISGHTALYWYRQSLGQGLEFLIYFQGNSAPDKSGLPSDRFSAERTGGSVSTLTIQRTQQEDSAVYLCASSFQSGIPHNGEQFFGPGTRLTVL.